A selection of T cell receptor beta chains follows, all from one sample in a study of blood T cell repertoires in COVID-19. Only in-frame clones appear in the TCRdb table, and some are missing; sequencing was by immunoSEQ multiplex PCR. This table has fewer than 350,000 clones, 90% appearing once. Sequenced input: PBMCs or T cells enriched from blood (not recorded which). The receptor set was obtained from a woman between 18 and 30 years old with acute COVID-19. The CDR3 runs from the conserved cysteine through the conserved F or W. The order of the fields is J gene, V gene, CDR3 protein.

TRBJ2-2 | TRBV18 | CASSPSVSGELFF
TRBJ2-7 | TRBV6-2/TRBV6-3 | CASSRAGGRREQYF
TRBJ1-1 | TRBV7-9 | CASSATTGGTEAFF
TRBJ1-6 | TRBV7-9 | CASSLSGINSPLHF
TRBJ1-5 | TRBV27 | CASSLFGGNQPQHF
TRBJ2-5 | TRBV18 | CASSRTGGWETQYF
TRBJ2-7 | TRBV6-5 | CASRKPGQGAGEQYF
TRBJ2-1 | TRBV24-1 | CATSDPGTGGYNEQFF
TRBJ1-4 | TRBV5-6 | CASSPPGQGAEKLFF
TRBJ2-5 | TRBV3-1/TRBV3-2 | CASSSTSGSLMETQYF
TRBJ1-2 | TRBV30 | CAWLLHTGTAKPIF
TRBJ2-7 | TRBV7-8 | CASTRSGRDSYEQYF
TRBJ1-1 | TRBV2 | CASSPRVDTEAFF
TRBJ2-7 | TRBV27 | CASSASQGGYEQYF
TRBJ1-1 | TRBV28 | CASRVGTGVSQSTEAFF
TRBJ2-1 | TRBV11-3 | CASSLAGWYNEQFF
TRBJ2-1 | TRBV7-9 | CAGSGGLNNEQFF
TRBJ1-1 | TRBV4-2 | CASSQETGLGNTEAFF
TRBJ2-7 | TRBV3-1/TRBV3-2 | CASSPKRPGLAGKNYSYEQYF
TRBJ2-7 | TRBV10-2 | CASRMTGGTYEQYF